This T cell receptor beta chain was captured in a study of cytomegalovirus exposure and HLA in healthy donors. Across the whole study: Ancestry clustering placed 81% of around 400 genotyped donors in the Caucasian-associated cluster. Study-wide points: A later analysis linked fewer than 20,000 TCR beta sequences to HLA alleles at 0.05 false discovery rate. There were several of the most significant clusters that appeared linked to common viral pathogens in a later analysis. V segments that were indistinguishable, TRBV6-2 and TRBV6-3 among them, were omitted from analysis.

To note about this clone: Its specificity is not known.

This CDR3 is built from 19 residues. The germline gives CDR1 SEHNR, CDR2 FQNEAQ (reference sequence). Trimming cost V 1 base and J 2 bases; bases outside gene matches: 11. This PCR relied on a set of 60 Vbeta primers and 13 Jbeta primers. Sequenced by immunoSEQ multiplex PCR; TCRdb stores in-frame clones only, minus some. The data contain some 220,000 clones, 75% to 85% of them seen just once; the ten biggest clones take up roughly 2.5%. The sequence derives from an older woman in good health and CMV-seropositive. The chain couples TRBV7-9 to TRBJ2-5, with 12 bases fitting TRBD2. Sequencing used PBMCs. CDR3 region: CASSLGFLAGGKPQETQYF. CDR3 sequence (DNA): TGTGCCAGCAGCTTAGGGTTTCTAGCGGGAGGGAAACCACAAGAGACCCAGTACTTC. Complete variable domain (other parts from reference TRBV7-9 and TRBJ2-5): DTGVSQNPRHKITKRGQNVTFRCDPISEHNRLYWYRQTLGQGPEFLTYFQNEAQLEKSRLLSDRFSAERPKGSFSTLEIQRTEQGDSAMYLCASSLGFLAGGKPQETQYFGPGTRLLVL.